The 10 T cell receptor beta chains below were found in one sample sequenced in a study of blood T cell repertoires in COVID-19. The assay was immunoSEQ multiplex PCR, and TCRdb's table has in-frame clones only and misses some. The table shows 60,000 or so clones, with roughly 87% occurring only once. Sequencing was carried out using peripheral blood. The receptor set was obtained from a man in his 60s with acute or convalescent COVID-19.

This chain uses TRBV27 with TRBJ2-7; unclear D gene. With 0 bases removed from V and 4 bases from J, the gap between germline ends came to 10 bases. CDR3 length: 14 residues. Germline V lookup: CDR1 MNHEY, CDR2 SMNVEV (reference sequence). CDR3 sequence (DNA): TGTGCCAGCAGTTTATCCGGGTTCCTTTACGAGCAGTACTTC. This sequence encodes CASSLSGFLYEQYF.

The CDR3 here is CASGLYGAEAFF. In DNA, the CDR3 is TGTGCTAGTGGTTTATACGGGGCTGAAGCTTTCTTT. The V call is TRBV12-5, the J call TRBJ1-1; D not certain. Germline V gives CDR1 LGHNT, CDR2 FRNRAP. V dropped 3 bases and J dropped 6 bases, with 8 bases sitting between them. The CDR3 runs to 12 residues. Full variable domain (missing parts from reference TRBV12-5 and TRBJ1-1): DARVTQTPRHKVTEMGQEVTMRCQPILGHNTVFWYRQTMMQGLELLAYFRNRAPLDDSGMPKDRFSAEMPDATLATLKIQPSEPRDSAVYFCASGLYGAEAFFGQGTRLTVV.

The chain has TRBV19 and TRBJ2-7, with 8 bases identical to TRBD2. The CDR3 has 15 amino acids. V shed 1 base and J 2 bases; nucleotides not matched to a gene: 4. Germline CDR1 reads LNHDA; CDR2 reads SQIVND (reference sequence). CDR3 region: CASSIVTGGTYEQYF. DNA for the CDR3: TGTGCCAGTAGTATAGTTACGGGGGGGACCTACGAGCAGTACTTC.

The count of this clone is one. The chain joins TRBV5-1 to TRBJ2-7; D unclear. Germline-derived CDR1 and CDR2 are SGHRS and YFSETQ. Trimming took off 2 bases at V and 4 bases at J, with 13 bases between the two ends. This CDR3 spans 14 amino acids. The CDR3 loop is CASSFSFSTYEQYF. The CDR3 bases are TGCGCCAGCAGCTTTTCGTTCTCGACTTACGAGCAGTACTTC. The complete variable domain, with remaining parts taken from reference TRBV5-1 and TRBJ2-7, reads KAGVTQTPRYLIKTRGQQVTLSCSPISGHRSVSWYQQTPGQGLQFLFEYFSETQRNKGNFPGRFSGRQFSNSRSEMNVSTLELGDSALYLCASSFSFSTYEQYFGPGTRLTVT.

This chain connects TRBV19 to TRBJ2-3, with TRBD1 as a possible D gene (6 bases). This CDR3 is built from 19 residues. Germline V CDR1 and CDR2: LNHDA, SQIVND (reference sequence). Deletions cut 4 bases from V and 4 bases from J, with 27 bases between. CDR3 protein: CASSTTLQTGLRKADTQYF. In nucleotides, the CDR3 is TGTGCCAGTAGTACAACCCTCCAGACAGGACTCCGGAAAGCAGATACGCAGTATTTT.

CDR3 nucleotide sequence: TGTGCTAGTGGCAAGGGGCAGGCTACTTACAATGAGCAGTTCTTC. Translating it yields CASGKGQATYNEQFF. The chain carries TRBV12-5 and TRBJ2-1; maybe TRBD1 (5 bases). Germline V gives CDR1 LGHNT, CDR2 FRNRAP. Deletions cut 6 bases from V and 4 bases from J, with 16 bases between. The CDR3 is 15 residues long.

The chain employs TRBV6-5 and TRBJ2-7, with 7 bases that match TRBD1. The junction had 5 bases not matched to a gene; V was cut back by 5 bases and J by 7 bases. The CDR3 totals 12 residues. Germline CDR1 reads MNHEY; CDR2 reads SVGAGI. CDR3 bases: TGTGCCAGCAGTAGGACAGGTCGGGAGCAGTACTTC. This encodes CASSRTGREQYF.

This chain links TRBV7-9 with TRBJ1-1; 8 nucleotides agree with TRBD1. V dropped 5 bases and J dropped 4; count of bases not matched to a gene: 15. Germline CDR1 SEHNR, CDR2 FQNEAQ (reference sequence). The CDR3 totals 17 residues. The CDR3 DNA is TGTGCCAGCAGCGCTCCGCTCTCTGGACAGGGAGGCACTGAAGCTTTCTTT. Translated: CASSAPLSGQGGTEAFF.

This chain links TRBV19 with TRBJ1-5; TRBD1 agrees at 10 bases. The germline V gene has CDR1 LNHDA and CDR2 SQIVND (reference sequence). V dropped 10 bases and J dropped 6; count of bases not matched to a gene: 6. CDR3 length: 13 residues. The CDR3 reads CATGTGVSQPQHF. For the CDR3, the DNA is TGTGCCACCGGGACAGGGGTTTCTCAGCCCCAGCATTTT.

V is TRBV5-1 and J is TRBJ2-7; TRBD2 is a possible D gene (5 bases). This CDR3 is built from 16 residues. Trimming took off 4 bases at V and 0 bases at J, with 17 bases between the two ends. CDR1 SGHRS and CDR2 YFSETQ come from the germline V gene. The CDR3 DNA is TGCGCCAGCAGCCCGTATTCCGCCCGGGACTCCTACGAGCAGTACTTC. Translated, it gives CASSPYSARDSYEQYF.